Listed here are 25 T cell receptor beta chains from one sample, sequenced in a study of T cell responses to AZD1222 COVID-19 vaccine. Profiling relied on immunoSEQ multiplex PCR, and the TCRdb table lists in-frame clones only, not all of them. The sample holds 150,000 to 200,000 clones, 93% seen once. This material consisted of peripheral blood, taken on day 0 of AZD1222 vaccination. These receptor sequences come from an adult in good health.

This clone has just one count. Written as DNA, the CDR3 is TGTGCCAGCAGTGACGGATACAATGAGCAGTTCTTC. Its protein product is CASSDGYNEQFF. The chain uses TRBV25-1 and TRBJ2-1, with D hard to call. Germline CDR1 MGHDK, CDR2 SYGVNS. Trimming pared 3 bases from V and 4 bases from J, leaving 4 bases between. The CDR3 is 12 residues long.

The chain has TRBV6-6 and TRBJ1-3; TRBD1 might be the D (6 bases). The germline gives CDR1 MNHNY, CDR2 SVGAGI (reference sequence). The CDR3 has 16 residues. The V gene lost 0 bases and the J gene lost 0 bases, with 9 bases spanning the gap. CDR3 sequence: CASSYSRGNSGNTIYF. In nucleotides, the CDR3 is TGTGCCAGCAGTTACTCTAGGGGGAACTCTGGAAACACCATATATTTT.

The CDR3 sequence: CASSDLRGQGGYEQYF. The CDR3 DNA sequence: TGTGCCAGCAGTGACCTACGAGGACAGGGGGGATACGAGCAGTACTTC. V and J are TRBV28 and TRBJ2-7; TRBD1 matches 10 bases. Germline V gene sequence: CDR1 MDHEN, CDR2 SYDVKM. V was clipped by 5 bases and J by 4 bases; unmatched bases: 11. The CDR3 runs 16 residues.

The chain combines TRBV5-5 with TRBJ2-7; possibly TRBD1 for D (5 bases). Germline CDR1 is SGHKS and CDR2 is YYEKEE (reference sequence). The V end lost 4 bases, the J end lost 7 bases, and 21 bases lay between the germline ends. The CDR3 totals 15 residues. CDR3 sequence (DNA): TGTGCCAGCAGCCCCACGACAGCCCGGAGTGGGGAGCAGTACTTC. Protein product: CASSPTTARSGEQYF.

The gene calls are TRBV11-2 and TRBJ2-7; D may be TRBD1 (6 bases). CDR1 and CDR2 (germline): SGHAT, FQNNGV. CDR3 length: 14 amino acids. Trimming removed 4 bases from V and 3 bases from J, with 13 bases in between. The CDR3 region has the DNA TGTGCCAGCAGCTCGATCCGGGACAACTACGAGCAGTACTTC. This encodes CASSSIRDNYEQYF.

This clone was seen just once. This chain joins TRBV24-1 and TRBJ2-2; the D is unclear. Germline CDR1 KGHDR, CDR2 SFDVKD. The CDR3 totals 14 residues. Trimming shortened V by 2 bases and J by 4 bases, and 7 bases separated the two germline ends. The CDR3 DNA reads TGTGCCACCAGTGATTCAGGACCCACCGGGGAGCTGTTTTTT. The encoded protein is CATSDSGPTGELFF.

This clone was observed once. The chain employs TRBV12-5 and TRBJ1-2, with no clear D. Trimming removed 6 bases from V and 6 bases from J, with 11 bases in between. The CDR3 loop spans 12 amino acids. Germline-derived CDR1 and CDR2 are LGHNT and FRNRAP. CDR3 coding DNA: TGTGCTAGTGGCGGTGGGTGGGATGGCTACACCTTC. Amino acids: CASGGGWDGYTF.

This chain connects TRBV6-6 to TRBJ1-5; 10 bases line up with TRBD1. The V gene's germline CDR1 is MNHNY and CDR2 SVGAGI (reference sequence). The length of the CDR3 is 15 residues. Trimming removed 3 bases from V and 5 bases from J; junction bases left unmatched: 4. CDR3: CASSYGQGVHQPQHF. In nucleotides, the CDR3 is TGTGCCAGCAGTTATGGACAGGGGGTCCATCAGCCCCAGCATTTT.

V gene TRBV3-1 (or the pseudogene TRBV3-2) combines with J gene TRBJ1-1; no clear D. Trimming shortened V by 5 bases and J by 4 bases, and 11 bases separated the two germline ends. The germline gives CDR1 LGHDT, CDR2 YNNKEL (reference sequence). The CDR3 has 13 amino acids. DNA of the CDR3: TGTGCCAGCAGCGATGGAAGTAGCACTGAAGCTTTCTTT. Translation: CASSDGSSTEAFF.

This clone has a handful of counts. The J gene is TRBJ1-2, the V gene TRBV2; D is uncertain. The CDR3 length is 14 residues. V was clipped by 3 bases and J by 1 base, with 9 bases between them. Germline CDR1 and CDR2: SNHLY and FYNNEI. CDR3 bases: TGTGCCAGCAGTGAGACGACCGATAACTATGGCTACACCTTC. Encoded protein: CASSETTDNYGYTF.

The DNA for the CDR3 is TGTGCCAGCAGTTTTGACAGGGGGCGGAATGGCTACACCTTC. The encoded protein is CASSFDRGRNGYTF. This chain connects TRBV6-5 to TRBJ1-2, with TRBD1 identical over 10 bases. J was trimmed by 6 bases and V by 4 bases; bases with no gene match: 5. This CDR3 contains 14 residues. Germline V lookup: CDR1 MNHEY, CDR2 SVGAGI.

The rearrangement links TRBV6-5 to TRBJ2-5; TRBD1 aligns across 9 bases. Trimming removed 6 bases from V and 4 bases from J; junction bases left unmatched: 9. The CDR3 has 15 residues. Germline V gene sequence: CDR1 MNHEY, CDR2 SVGAGI. DNA for the CDR3: TGTGCCAGCAGCCCCCCGGGACAGGGCCGAGAGACCCAGTACTTC. It is translated as CASSPPGQGRETQYF.

The chain carries TRBV12-3 or TRBV12-4 and TRBJ1-6; D gene uncertain. The CDR3 contains 12 residues. Trimming took off 10 bases at V and 8 bases at J, with 12 bases between the two ends. The CDR3 DNA follows: TGTGCCACCTCTTTAAGGGATTCACCCCTCCACTTT. This gives the protein CATSLRDSPLHF.

The rearrangement links TRBV29-1 to TRBJ1-4, with 10 bases fitting TRBD1. This CDR3 has 13 amino acids. Unmatched junction bases numbered 5, after V lost 7 bases and J lost 6 bases. Germline CDR1 is SQVTM and CDR2 is ANQGSEA. CDR3 amino acids: CSGQGAQDEKLFF. The CDR3 DNA sequence: TGCAGCGGACAGGGGGCGCAAGATGAAAAACTGTTTTTT.

V and J are TRBV6-4 and TRBJ1-5, with D perhaps matching TRBD1 (6 bases). This CDR3 has 15 residues. V lost 4 bases, J lost 7 bases, and 17 bases lay in between. Per germline, CDR1 MRHNA and CDR2 SNTAGT. The CDR3 loop is CASSGRWGPRQPQHF. The CDR3 DNA reads as TGTGCCAGCAGTGGCAGATGGGGGCCGAGACAGCCCCAGCATTTT.

The chain has TRBV6-7 and TRBJ2-4; D gene uncertain. TRBV6-7 qualifies as an ORF whose function is uncertain. The V gene lost 2 bases and the J gene lost 1 base, with 9 bases spanning the gap. The CDR3 has 15 residues. CDR3 nucleotides: TGTGCCAGCAGTTACGGGTGGCAGGCCAAAAACATTCAGTACTTC. Translation gives CASSYGWQAKNIQYF.

The chain uses TRBV2 and TRBJ2-5, with 8 bases aligning to TRBD2. V was clipped by 4 bases and J by 5 bases; unmatched bases: 6. This CDR3 region has 14 residues. In germline, CDR1 is SNHLY, CDR2 FYNNEI. For the CDR3, the DNA is TGTGCCAGCAGTGCATTCTCGGGGGGGGAGACCCAGTACTTC. Protein product: CASSAFSGGETQYF.

The rearrangement joins TRBV10-3 to TRBJ2-1; D perhaps matches TRBD1 (6 bases). Germline loops: CDR1 ENHRY, CDR2 SYGVKD. V lost 0 bases, J lost 0 bases, and 18 bases lay in between. The length of the CDR3 is 19 residues. This CDR3 reads CAISESPSSGQSSYNEQFF. As DNA, the CDR3 is TGTGCCATCAGTGAGTCTCCCTCTTCGGGACAAAGCTCCTACAATGAGCAGTTCTTC.

The V call is TRBV4-1, the J call TRBJ2-2; no definite D call. The germline gives CDR1 MGHRA, CDR2 YSYEKL. There are 15 residues in the CDR3. Trimming cost V 3 bases and J 1 base, with 9 bases left between them. The CDR3: CASSHTDLNTGELFF. In DNA, the CDR3 is TGCGCCAGCAGCCACACTGACTTGAACACCGGGGAGCTGTTTTTT.

The chain combines TRBV4-3 with TRBJ2-1; D is perhaps TRBD1 or TRBD2 (5 bases each). There are 16 residues in the CDR3. Germline V gene data show CDR1 as LGHNA and CDR2 as YSLEER. V was trimmed by 0 bases and J by 2 bases, leaving 11 bases between them. The CDR3 protein is CASSQDPMGAYNEQFF. The CDR3 coding sequence is TGCGCCAGCAGCCAAGATCCGATGGGGGCCTACAATGAGCAGTTCTTC.

The CDR3 here is CASSQAPSRTVNSPLHF. CDR3 in DNA: TGCGCCAGCAGCCAAGCCCCGTCGCGGACAGTAAATTCACCCCTCCACTTT. The rearrangement uses TRBV4-1 and TRBJ1-6, with a possible D match to TRBD1 (6 bases). CDR1 and CDR2 (germline): MGHRA, YSYEKL. V lost 1 base, J lost 7 bases, and 17 bases lay in between. This CDR3 comprises 17 residues.

This chain links TRBV18 with TRBJ2-3; the D call may be TRBD1 or TRBD2 (5 bases each). Germline lookup yields CDR1 KGHSH and CDR2 LQKENI. The CDR3 runs 17 residues. The ends were cut back, 0 bases at V and 0 bases at J, with 13 bases in the middle. This CDR3 reads CASSPPSGGASTDTQYF. In DNA form, the CDR3 reads TGTGCCAGCTCACCACCCAGTGGGGGTGCTAGCACAGATACGCAGTATTTT. Combining the CDR3 with reference TRBV18 and TRBJ2-3 gives the whole variable domain NAGVMQNPRHLVRRRGQEARLRCSPMKGHSHVYWYRQLPEEGLKFMVYLQKENIIDESGMPKERFSAEFPKEGPSILRIQQVVRGDSAAYFCASSPPSGGASTDTQYFGPGTRLTVL.

Remarks on this clone: This CDR3 is also generated by other DNA sequences in the sample. This chain connects TRBV28 to TRBJ1-6; D is possibly TRBD1 (5 bases). This CDR3 has 12 amino acids. Germline lookup yields CDR1 MDHEN and CDR2 SYDVKM. With 2 bases removed from V and 9 bases from J, the gap between germline ends came to 5 bases. The CDR3 DNA follows: TGTGCCAGCAGTTTAGGGGGTTCACCCCTCCACTTT. Translation gives CASSLGGSPLHF. Complete variable domain (other parts from reference TRBV28 and TRBJ1-6): DVKVTQSSRYLVKRTGEKVFLECVQDMDHENMFWYRQDPGLGLRLIYFSYDVKMKEKGDIPEGYSVSREKKERFSLILESASTNQTSMYLCASSLGGSPLHFGNGTRLTVT.

In this sample, this clone turned up once. This chain links TRBV6-5 with TRBJ2-1; 10 bases are shared with TRBD1. Germline values: CDR1 MNHEY, CDR2 SVGAGI. CDR3 length: 14 amino acids. With 6 bases clipped from V and 1 base from J, the junction kept 0 bases outside the gene matches. The CDR3 DNA reads as TGTGCCAGCAGGGACAGGGGGTCCTACAATGAGCAGTTCTTC. This translates into CASRDRGSYNEQFF.

The sample holds a few counts of this clone. The chain links TRBV12-3 or TRBV12-4 to TRBJ1-5, with no clear D. The germline V and J ends were trimmed by 6 bases and 7 bases, with 10 bases remaining between them. The CDR3 runs 12 residues. The CDR3 region is CASSLDNQPQHF. The CDR3 bases are TGTGCCAGCAGCCTCGACAACCAGCCCCAGCATTTT.